Listed below are T cell receptor beta chains from one sample, sequenced in a study of shared clonotypes between healthy human individuals. Sequencing was performed with immunoSEQ multiplex PCR; in TCRdb, only in-frame clones are kept and a portion is missing. The sample lists approximately 2.5 million clones, approximately 94% occurring once. The sequenced sample was naive CD4+ T cells sorted from blood. Source of these receptors: a man between 18 and 29 years old in good health. The CDR3 runs from the conserved cysteine through the conserved F or W. A D gene is named only where the DNA matches it firmly. Clone size is not always given. Where it is, it says once, few, many or a class for expanded clones.

TRBJ1-1,TRBD1,TRBV30,NA,CAWSGQTGWNTEAFF,TGTGCCTGGAGTGGACAGACAGGGTGGAACACTGAAGCTTTCTTT
TRBJ2-2,NA,TRBV7-3,once,CASSLIGTGELFF,TGTGCCAGCAGCTTAATTGGAACCGGGGAGCTGTTTTTT
TRBJ1-2,TRBD1,TRBV5-4,NA,CASSPGQGNNYGYTF,TGTGCCAGCAGCCCGGGACAGGGGAATAACTATGGCTACACCTTC
TRBJ2-5,NA,TRBV5-1,NA,CASSFTRGVGETQYF,TGCGCCAGCAGCTTCACCAGGGGGGTCGGGGAGACCCAGTACTTC
TRBJ2-5,TRBD2,TRBV7-7,once,CASSLGISGGAGETQYF,TGTGCTAGCAGCTTAGGAATTAGCGGGGGTGCGGGAGAGACCCAGTACTTC
TRBJ2-5,NA,TRBV6-1,NA,CASSGQFLTQYF,TGTGCCAGCAGCGGACAGTTTCTCACCCAGTACTTC
TRBJ2-1,TRBD2,TRBV2,NA,CASSQRTSGSGEQFF,TGTGCCAGCAGTCAACGGACTAGCGGGAGTGGTGAGCAGTTCTTC
TRBJ2-7,TRBD1,TRBV9,NA,CASSPGDRQYEQYF,TGTGCCAGCAGCCCCGGGGACAGGCAGTACGAGCAGTACTTC
TRBJ2-1,NA,TRBV2,NA,CASSGGQGLEQFF,TGTGCCAGCAGTGGGGGGCAGGGGCTTGAGCAGTTCTTC
TRBJ1-5,NA,TRBV10-3,few,CAISDQYQPQHF,TGTGCCATCAGTGATCAGTATCAGCCCCAGCATTTT
TRBJ1-1,NA,TRBV18,NA,CASSPQGKNTEAFF,TGTGCCAGCTCACCCCAGGGGAAGAACACTGAAGCTTTCTTT
TRBJ2-7,TRBD2,TRBV2,NA,CASSVGTSGGEQYF,TGTGCCAGCAGTGTAGGGACTAGCGGGGGGGAGCAGTACTTC
TRBJ2-7,TRBD2,TRBV9,NA,CASSVGGRAYEQYF,TGTGCCAGCAGCGTGGGCGGGAGGGCCTACGAGCAGTACTTC
TRBJ1-2,TRBD1,TRBV19,NA,CASSWTGDGYTF,TGTGCCAGTAGTTGGACAGGGGACGGCTACACCTTC
TRBJ2-1,NA,TRBV5-1,NA,CASPLPGNEQFF,TGCGCCAGCCCGCTACCTGGCAATGAGCAGTTCTTC
TRBJ1-3,NA,TRBV7-2,NA,CASSSPRQASSGNTIYF,TGTGCCAGCAGCTCCCCCCGACAGGCTAGCTCTGGAAACACCATATATTTT
TRBJ2-5,NA,TRBV18,once,CASSPWGQETQYF,TGTGCCAGCTCACCCTGGGGGCAAGAGACCCAGTACTTC
TRBJ1-2,NA,TRBV5-6,NA,CASSLEGTINYGYTF,TGTGCCAGCAGCTTGGAGGGGACGATTAACTATGGCTACACCTTC
TRBJ2-1,TRBD2,TRBV27,NA,CATYPPGGGSWSSYNEQFF,TGTGCCACCTATCCGCCTGGCGGGGGGTCCTGGAGCTCCTACAATGAGCAGTTCTTC
TRBJ2-1,NA,TRBV1,NA,CTSSRRGGGHYNEQFF,TGCACCAGCAGCCGACGGGGGGGTGGTCATTACAATGAGCAGTTCTTC
TRBJ1-1,NA,TRBV10-2,NA,CASSDGVPEAFF,TGCGCCAGCAGTGATGGGGTGCCCGAAGCTTTCTTT
TRBJ1-1,NA,TRBV5-1,NA,CASSFGRSFMNTEAFF,TGCGCCAGCAGCTTCGGGAGGAGCTTCATGAACACTGAAGCTTTCTTT
TRBJ2-1,TRBD2,TRBV19,NA,CASSRFTASGSLNEQFF,TGTGCCAGTAGTAGGTTTACGGCTAGCGGGAGTCTGAATGAGCAGTTCTTC
TRBJ1-1,NA,TRBV10-3,NA,CAISVGINTGNTEAFF,TGTGCCATCAGTGTCGGGATTAATACAGGGAACACTGAAGCTTTCTTT
TRBJ1-4,TRBD1,TRBV4-1,NA,CASSQGPSRGANEKLFF,TGCGCCAGCAGCCAAGGACCGTCCAGGGGGGCTAATGAAAAACTGTTTTTT
TRBJ2-5,NA,TRBV5-1,once,CASKDRQETQYF,TGCGCCAGCAAGGACAGACAAGAGACCCAGTACTTC
TRBJ1-2,TRBD1,TRBV7-9,NA,CASSRTGGNYGYTF,TGTGCCAGCAGCAGGACAGGGGGCAACTATGGCTACACCTTC
TRBJ2-7,TRBD2,TRBV6-6,NA,CASSPRGGLSYEQYF,TGTGCCAGCAGTCCACGGGGGGGACTCTCCTACGAGCAGTACTTC
TRBJ2-3,NA,TRBV20-1,NA,CSARLDTQYF,TGCAGTGCTAGGTTGGATACGCAGTATTTT
TRBJ1-3,NA,TRBV6-1,NA,CASRQGNSGNTIYF,TGTGCCAGCAGACAGGGTAATTCTGGAAACACCATATATTTT
TRBJ2-7,TRBD1,TRBV28,NA,CASRGTVGYEQYF,TGTGCCAGCAGGGGGACAGTAGGCTACGAGCAGTACTTC
TRBJ2-3,TRBD1,TRBV5-4,NA,CASSGTGDTDTQYF,TGTGCCAGTTCCGGGACAGGGGATACAGATACGCAGTATTTT
TRBJ1-5,NA,TRBV21-1,NA,CASSKGTGKGDPSNQPQHF,TGTGCCAGCAGCAAGGGGACAGGGAAAGGGGACCCTAGCAATCAGCCCCAGCATTTT
TRBJ2-7,TRBD1,TRBV5-1,NA,CASSLALDRTYEQYF,TGCGCCAGCAGCTTGGCCCTGGACAGGACCTACGAGCAGTACTTC
TRBJ1-5,NA,TRBV4-3,NA,CASSLEVGNSNQPQHF,TGCGCCAGCAGCCTCGAGGTAGGGAATAGCAATCAGCCCCAGCATTTT
TRBJ1-5,NA,TRBV2,NA,CASSEDPRQPQHF,TGTGCCAGCAGTGAAGATCCGAGGCAGCCCCAGCATTTT